Listed below are T cell receptor beta chains from one sample, sequenced in a study of T cells in narcolepsy. This table comes from immunoSEQ multiplex PCR, and its TCRdb copy is limited to in-frame clones, with some not included. The table records 25,000 to 35,000 clones, 70% to 90% of them present only once. Sequencing was carried out using memory (CD45RA-) CD4+ T cells from blood. The receptors were gathered from a human donor in good health. CDR3s include the opening cysteine and the closing phenylalanine or tryptophan. The order of the fields is V gene, J gene, CDR3 length, D gene, clone size, CDR3 protein, CDR3 DNA. The D gene is left open where the match is weak. Size tells how often a clone was seen (once, few, many) or the class of an expanded clone, and some rows leave it out.

V: TRBV20-1
J: TRBJ1-1
length: 9
D: NA
size: NA
CDR3: CSVASPTFF
DNA: TGCAGTGTTGCCTCCCCGACTTTCTTT

V: TRBV15
J: TRBJ1-2
length: 15
D: TRBD1
size: NA
CDR3: CATSDRAALGTARTF
DNA: TGTGCCACCAGCGATCGGGCGGCTCTAGGGACAGCGCGCACCTTC

V: TRBV4-1
J: TRBJ1-1
length: 19
D: NA
size: few
CDR3: CASSQDKRSVSGSNTEAFF
DNA: TGCGCCAGCAGCCAAGATAAGAGGTCAGTAAGTGGTAGCAACACTGAAGCTTTCTTT

V: TRBV30
J: TRBJ1-3
length: 14
D: NA
size: NA
CDR3: CAWSVGADGNTIYF
DNA: TGTGCCTGGAGTGTAGGTGCAGATGGAAACACCATATATTTT

V: TRBV28
J: TRBJ1-1
length: 12
D: NA
size: NA
CDR3: CASSAPLHEAFF
DNA: TGTGCCAGCAGTGCTCCCCTCCATGAAGCTTTCTTT

V: TRBV7-2
J: TRBJ2-1
length: 15
D: TRBD1
size: NA
CDR3: CASSLGTGLPLLEFF
DNA: TGTGCCAGCAGTCTCGGGACAGGTCTTCCTCTTCTCGAGTTCTTC

V: TRBV27
J: TRBJ1-4
length: 16
D: NA
size: NA
CDR3: CASRPAGEAFNEKLFF
DNA: TGTGCCAGCAGACCCGCTGGGGAGGCATTTAATGAAAAACTGTTTTTT

V: TRBV25-1
J: TRBJ2-3
length: 15
D: NA
size: NA
CDR3: CASKSRGVSTDTQYF
DNA: TGTGCCAGCAAATCCCGGGGCGTGAGCACAGATACGCAGTATTTT

V: TRBV4-1
J: TRBJ1-1
length: 14
D: TRBD1
size: NA
CDR3: CASSPRTGGTEAFF
DNA: TGCGCCAGCAGCCCAAGGACAGGGGGCACTGAAGCTTTCTTT

V: TRBV7-2
J: TRBJ1-5
length: 14
D: NA
size: NA
CDR3: CASSLRSENQPQHF
DNA: TGTGCCAGCAGCTTAAGGTCAGAAAATCAGCCCCAGCATTTT

V: TRBV11-2
J: TRBJ2-3
length: 16
D: TRBD2
size: NA
CDR3: CASSFTSGGAGDTQYF
DNA: TGTGCCAGCAGCTTCACTAGCGGGGGGGCAGGAGATACGCAGTATTTT

V: TRBV9
J: TRBJ1-6
length: 14
D: NA
size: NA
CDR3: CASSVKLYNSPLHF
DNA: TGTGCCAGCAGCGTAAAACTCTATAATTCACCCCTCCACTTT

V: TRBV28
J: TRBJ2-7
length: 15
D: TRBD2
size: NA
CDR3: CASSSAGPFTYEQYF
DNA: TGTGCCAGCAGTTCAGCGGGGCCCTTTACTTACGAGCAGTACTTC

V: TRBV6-5
J: TRBJ1-2
length: 12
D: NA
size: NA
CDR3: CASSHSGEGYTF
DNA: TGTGCCAGCAGCCACAGTGGGGAAGGCTACACCTTC

V: TRBV30
J: TRBJ1-5
length: 13
D: NA
size: NA
CDR3: CAWSSGGNQPQHF
DNA: TGTGCCTGGAGTTCAGGGGGCAATCAGCCCCAGCATTTT

V: TRBV19
J: TRBJ1-5
length: 17
D: TRBD1
size: NA
CDR3: CASSTWTGRRSNQPQHF
DNA: TGTGCCAGTAGTACCTGGACAGGAAGGAGAAGCAATCAGCCCCAGCATTTT

V: TRBV19
J: TRBJ2-3
length: 12
D: NA
size: NA
CDR3: CASSEGGDTQYF
DNA: TGTGCCAGTAGCGAGGGCGGTGATACGCAGTATTTT

V: TRBV27
J: TRBJ1-5
length: 15
D: NA
size: NA
CDR3: CASSFTGPGNQPQHF
DNA: TGTGCCAGCAGTTTTACGGGGCCTGGCAATCAGCCCCAGCATTTT